The rows below give T cell receptor beta chains drawn from one sample of a study of shared clonotypes between healthy human individuals. The method was immunoSEQ multiplex PCR; TCRdb's version includes in-frame clones alone and lacks a portion of them. The table lists a few million clones, 85% to 95% of them singletons. Material for sequencing was naive CD4+ T cells from PBMCs. All receptors derive from a man aged 18 to 30 in good health. Some clones in this sample may be carry-over from other donors' samples. CDR3s include the opening cysteine and the closing phenylalanine or tryptophan. The D gene is left open where the match is weak. Clone size is stated in some rows and not others, as once, few, many or a class when expanded.

j_call d_call clone_size v_call cdr3_aa cdr3_nt
TRBJ1-5 - - TRBV7-2 CASSLSRGNQPQHF TGTGCCAGCAGCTTGTCCAGAGGCAATCAGCCCCAGCATTTT
TRBJ2-2 - - TRBV5-1 CASSPNGARDTGELFF TGCGCCAGCAGCCCAAATGGGGCAAGGGACACCGGGGAGCTGTTTTTT
TRBJ2-6 - - TRBV2 CASAPGLSSGANVLTF TGTGCCAGCGCGCCGGGACTGAGCTCTGGGGCCAACGTCCTGACTTTC
TRBJ2-2 TRBD2 - TRBV5-1 CASSGEGPGELFF TGCGCCAGCAGCGGGGAGGGCCCCGGGGAGCTGTTTTTT
TRBJ2-4 - - TRBV5-8 CASSLDSPKNIQYF TGTGCCAGCAGCTTGGACAGTCCCAAAAACATTCAGTACTTC
TRBJ1-4 - - TRBV28 CASGVNEKLFF TGTGCCAGCGGGGTAAATGAAAAACTGTTTTTT
TRBJ2-1 - - TRBV9 CASSPRGERRGEQFF TGTGCCAGCAGCCCCAGAGGGGAGCGCAGGGGTGAGCAGTTCTTC
TRBJ2-7 TRBD2 - TRBV10-3 CAIRRERVAGPYEQYF TGTGCCATCAGGAGGGAGAGGGTAGCGGGGCCCTACGAGCAGTACTTC
TRBJ2-5 - - TRBV28 CASSRATQYF TGTGCCAGCAGTCGGGCGACCCAGTACTTC
TRBJ2-1 TRBD2 - TRBV7-3 CASSLGLAGGRSSYNEQFF TGTGCCAGCAGCTTAGGACTAGCGGGAGGTCGGAGCTCCTACAATGAGCAGTTCTTC
TRBJ1-6 - - TRBV11-2 CASSLGGFHSPLHF TGTGCCAGCAGCTTAGGGGGCTTCCATTCACCCCTCCACTTT
TRBJ1-1 - - TRBV28 CASSEANTEAFF TGTGCCAGCAGTGAGGCAAACACTGAAGCTTTCTTT
TRBJ2-7 TRBD2 - TRBV11-2 CASSLVRAGDEQYF TGTGCCAGCAGCTTAGTCCGGGCGGGAGACGAGCAGTACTTC
TRBJ2-7 - - TRBV12-5 CASGPDSYEQYF TGTGCTAGTGGTCCGGACAGCTACGAGCAGTACTTC
TRBJ2-3 - - TRBV7-3 CASSSLADTQYF TGTGCCAGCAGCTCCTTAGCGGATACGCAGTATTTT
TRBJ2-7 TRBD1 - TRBV9 CASSPSGTATTEQYF TGTGCCAGCAGCCCCTCAGGGACAGCCACCACCGAGCAGTACTTC
TRBJ2-7 - - TRBV7-2 CASSPQGLEQYF TGTGCCAGCAGCCCGCAGGGGCTCGAGCAGTACTTC
TRBJ1-1 TRBD1 few TRBV9 CASSVGGTGETEAFF TGTGCCAGCAGCGTAGGCGGGACAGGGGAGACTGAAGCTTTCTTT
TRBJ1-1 - - TRBV4-1 CASSQGWRAFF TGCGCCAGCAGCCAAGGCTGGCGAGCTTTCTTT
TRBJ1-1 - - TRBV28 CASSPPPFF TGTGCCAGCAGTCCCCCCCCTTTCTTT
TRBJ2-1 TRBD2 - TRBV5-6 CASSRGTSGSGEQFF TGTGCCAGCAGCCGAGGGACTAGCGGGAGCGGCGAGCAGTTCTTC
TRBJ2-7 - - TRBV10-1 CASNLSSPAGYEQYF TGCGCCAGCAACCTGAGCAGTCCTGCGGGTTACGAGCAGTACTTC
TRBJ2-2 - - TRBV9 CASSPVVAGSWTGELFF TGTGCCAGCAGCCCGGTAGTAGCAGGGAGTTGGACCGGGGAGCTGTTTTTT
TRBJ1-5 - - TRBV4-3 CASSQDLGGRNQPQHF TGCGCCAGCAGCCAAGATCTGGGGGGTCGCAATCAGCCCCAGCATTTT